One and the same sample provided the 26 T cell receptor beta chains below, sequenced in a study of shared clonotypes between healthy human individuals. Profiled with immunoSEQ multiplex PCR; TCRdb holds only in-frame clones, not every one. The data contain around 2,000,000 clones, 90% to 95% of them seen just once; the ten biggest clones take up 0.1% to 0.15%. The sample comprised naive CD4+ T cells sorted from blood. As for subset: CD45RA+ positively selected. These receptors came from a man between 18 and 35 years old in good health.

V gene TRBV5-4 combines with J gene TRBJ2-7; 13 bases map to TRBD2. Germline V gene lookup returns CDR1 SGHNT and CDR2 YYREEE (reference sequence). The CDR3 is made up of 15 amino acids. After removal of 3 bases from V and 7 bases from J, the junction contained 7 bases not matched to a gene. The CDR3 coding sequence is TGTGCCAGCAGCTCCCCACTAGCGGGAGGGCAGGAGCAGTACTTC. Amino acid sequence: CASSSPLAGGQEQYF. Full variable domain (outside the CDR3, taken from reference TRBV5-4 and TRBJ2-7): ETGVTQSPTHLIKTRGQQVTLRCSSQSGHNTVSWYQQALGQGPQFIFQYYREEENGRGNFPPRFSGLQFPNYSSELNVNALELDDSALYLCASSSPLAGGQEQYFGPGTRLTVT.

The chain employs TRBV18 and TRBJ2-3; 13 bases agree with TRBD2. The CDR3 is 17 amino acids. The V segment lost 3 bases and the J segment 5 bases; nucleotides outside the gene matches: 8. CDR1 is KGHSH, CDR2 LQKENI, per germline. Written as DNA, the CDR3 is TGTGCCAGCTCACCGAGTGGGACTAGCGGGATCATAGATACGCAGTATTTT. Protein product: CASSPSGTSGIIDTQYF. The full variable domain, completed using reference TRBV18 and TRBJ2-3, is NAGVMQNPRHLVRRRGQEARLRCSPMKGHSHVYWYRQLPEEGLKFMVYLQKENIIDESGMPKERFSAEFPKEGPSILRIQQVVRGDSAAYFCASSPSGTSGIIDTQYFGPGTRLTVL.

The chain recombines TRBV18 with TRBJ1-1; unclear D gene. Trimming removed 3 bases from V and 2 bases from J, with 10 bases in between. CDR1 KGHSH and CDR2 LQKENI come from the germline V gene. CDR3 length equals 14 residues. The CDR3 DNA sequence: TGTGCCAGCTCACCTCTCATGGAAAACACTGAAGCTTTCTTT. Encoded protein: CASSPLMENTEAFF. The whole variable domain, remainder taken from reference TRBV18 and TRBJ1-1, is NAGVMQNPRHLVRRRGQEARLRCSPMKGHSHVYWYRQLPEEGLKFMVYLQKENIIDESGMPKERFSAEFPKEGPSILRIQQVVRGDSAAYFCASSPLMENTEAFFGQGTRLTVV.

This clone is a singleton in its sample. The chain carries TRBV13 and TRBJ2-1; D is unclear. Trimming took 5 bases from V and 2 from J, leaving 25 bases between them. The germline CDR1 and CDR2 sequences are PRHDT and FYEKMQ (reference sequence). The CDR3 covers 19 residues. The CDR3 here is CASSADIGSPRKTYNEQFF. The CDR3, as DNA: TGTGCCAGCAGCGCCGACATAGGGTCGCCCCGAAAGACCTACAATGAGCAGTTCTTC.

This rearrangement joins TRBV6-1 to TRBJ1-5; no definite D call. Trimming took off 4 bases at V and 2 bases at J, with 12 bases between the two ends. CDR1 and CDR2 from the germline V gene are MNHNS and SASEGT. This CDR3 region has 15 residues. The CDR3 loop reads CASSGVEVGNQPQHF. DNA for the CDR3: TGTGCCAGCAGTGGAGTAGAGGTGGGCAATCAGCCCCAGCATTTT.

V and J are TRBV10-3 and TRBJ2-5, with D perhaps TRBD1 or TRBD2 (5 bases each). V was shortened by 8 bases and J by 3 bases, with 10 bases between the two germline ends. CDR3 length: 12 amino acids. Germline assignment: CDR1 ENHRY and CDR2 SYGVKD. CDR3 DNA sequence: TGTGCCATCCGAGGGGCTGAAGAGACCCAGTACTTC. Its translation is CAIRGAEETQYF.

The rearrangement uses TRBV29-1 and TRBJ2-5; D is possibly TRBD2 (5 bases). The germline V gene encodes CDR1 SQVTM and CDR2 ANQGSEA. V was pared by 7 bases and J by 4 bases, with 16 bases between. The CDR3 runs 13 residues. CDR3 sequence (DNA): TGCAGCGGCCTAGCTACTCTGGGAGAGACCCAGTACTTC. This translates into CSGLATLGETQYF.

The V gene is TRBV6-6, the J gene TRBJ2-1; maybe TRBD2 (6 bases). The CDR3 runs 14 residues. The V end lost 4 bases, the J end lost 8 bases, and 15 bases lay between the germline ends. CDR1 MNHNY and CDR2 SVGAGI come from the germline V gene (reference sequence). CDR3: CASSLGGSRYEQFF. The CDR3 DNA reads TGTGCCAGCAGTTTAGGAGGGAGCAGATATGAGCAGTTCTTC.

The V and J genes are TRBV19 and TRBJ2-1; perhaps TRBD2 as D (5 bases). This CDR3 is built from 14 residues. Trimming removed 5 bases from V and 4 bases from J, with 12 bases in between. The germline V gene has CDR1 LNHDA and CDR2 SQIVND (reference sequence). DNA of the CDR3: TGTGCCAGTAGTCCCGCGGGCCTTTACAATGAGCAGTTCTTC. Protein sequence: CASSPAGLYNEQFF.

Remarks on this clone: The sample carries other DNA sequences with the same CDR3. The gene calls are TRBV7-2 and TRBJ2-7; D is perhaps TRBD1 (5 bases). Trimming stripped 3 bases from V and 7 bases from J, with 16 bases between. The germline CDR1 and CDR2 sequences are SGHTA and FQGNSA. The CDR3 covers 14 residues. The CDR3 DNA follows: TGTGCCAGCAGCTTGGGGCTTGGAGTAGGGGAGCAGTACTTC. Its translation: CASSLGLGVGEQYF.

The CDR3 sequence: CASSRRQGAYEQYF. In DNA, the CDR3 is TGTGCCAGTAGTCGGAGGCAGGGGGCCTACGAGCAGTACTTC. The chain carries TRBV19 and TRBJ2-7; 7 bases line up with TRBD1. The V segment lost 5 bases and the J segment 2 bases; nucleotides outside the gene matches: 6. CDR1 is LNHDA and CDR2 is SQIVND in the germline V gene (reference sequence). The CDR3 is 14 amino acids. Full variable domain (missing parts from reference TRBV19 and TRBJ2-7): DGGITQSPKYLFRKEGQNVTLSCEQNLNHDAMYWYRQDPGQGLRLIYYSQIVNDFQKGDIAEGYSVSREKKESFPLTVTSAQKNPTAFYLCASSRRQGAYEQYFGPGTRLTVT.

In nucleotides, the CDR3 is TGTGCCAGCAGCGTGGGGGGGACAGACACAGATACGCAGTATTTT. It encodes CASSVGGTDTDTQYF. The rearrangement joins TRBV9 to TRBJ2-3; D may match TRBD1 or TRBD2 (7 bases each). The CDR3 spans 15 residues. Trimming shortened V by 2 bases and J by 2 bases, and 12 bases separated the two germline ends. The V gene's germline CDR1 is SGDLS and CDR2 YYNGEE.

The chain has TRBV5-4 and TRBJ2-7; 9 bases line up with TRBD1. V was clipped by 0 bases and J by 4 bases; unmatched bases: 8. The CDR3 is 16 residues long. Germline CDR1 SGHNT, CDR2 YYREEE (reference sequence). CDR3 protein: CASSLAGTGWEYEQYF. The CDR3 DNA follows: TGTGCCAGCAGCTTGGCCGGGACAGGGTGGGAGTACGAGCAGTACTTC.

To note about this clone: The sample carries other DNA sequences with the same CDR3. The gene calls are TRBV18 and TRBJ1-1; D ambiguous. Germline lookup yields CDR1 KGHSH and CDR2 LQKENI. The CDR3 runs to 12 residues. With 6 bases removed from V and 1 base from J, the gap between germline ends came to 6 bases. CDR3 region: CASSPPNTEAFF. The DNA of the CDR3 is TGTGCCAGCTCCCCGCCGAACACTGAAGCTTTCTTT.

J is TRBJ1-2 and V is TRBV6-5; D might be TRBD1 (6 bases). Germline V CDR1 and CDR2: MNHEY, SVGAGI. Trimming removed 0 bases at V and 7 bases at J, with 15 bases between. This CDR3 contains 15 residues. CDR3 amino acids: CASSYSMVGGSGYTF. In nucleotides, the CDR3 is TGTGCCAGCAGTTACTCGATGGTCGGGGGCAGTGGCTACACCTTC.

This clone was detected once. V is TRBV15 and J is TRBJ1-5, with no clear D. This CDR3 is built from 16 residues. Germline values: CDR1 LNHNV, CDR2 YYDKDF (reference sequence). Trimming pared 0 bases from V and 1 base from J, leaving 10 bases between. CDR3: CATSRDHGGSNQPQHF. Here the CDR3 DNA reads TGTGCCACCAGCAGAGATCACGGAGGGAGCAATCAGCCCCAGCATTTT.

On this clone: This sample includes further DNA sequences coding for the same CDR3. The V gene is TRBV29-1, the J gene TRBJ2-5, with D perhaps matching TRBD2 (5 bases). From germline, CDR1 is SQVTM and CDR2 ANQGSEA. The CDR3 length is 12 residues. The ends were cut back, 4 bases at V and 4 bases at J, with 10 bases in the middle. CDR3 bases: TGCAGCGTTGTAGGAGGAGGAGAGACCCAGTACTTC. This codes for CSVVGGGETQYF.

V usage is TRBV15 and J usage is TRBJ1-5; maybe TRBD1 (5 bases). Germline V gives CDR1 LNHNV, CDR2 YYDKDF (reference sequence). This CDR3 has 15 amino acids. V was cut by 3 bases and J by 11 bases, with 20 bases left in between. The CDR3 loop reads CATSSPDRDQLTQHF. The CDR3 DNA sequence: TGTGCCACCAGCAGTCCAGACCGGGACCAACTTACCCAGCATTTT.

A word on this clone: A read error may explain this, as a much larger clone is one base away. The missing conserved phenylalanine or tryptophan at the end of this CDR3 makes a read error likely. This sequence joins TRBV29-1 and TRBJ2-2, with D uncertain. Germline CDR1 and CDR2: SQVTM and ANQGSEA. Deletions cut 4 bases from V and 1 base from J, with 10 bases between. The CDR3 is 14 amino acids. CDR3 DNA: TGCAGCGTTGTGGGGTTCCAGAACACCGGGGAGCTGTTTTCT. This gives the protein CSVVGFQNTGELFS.

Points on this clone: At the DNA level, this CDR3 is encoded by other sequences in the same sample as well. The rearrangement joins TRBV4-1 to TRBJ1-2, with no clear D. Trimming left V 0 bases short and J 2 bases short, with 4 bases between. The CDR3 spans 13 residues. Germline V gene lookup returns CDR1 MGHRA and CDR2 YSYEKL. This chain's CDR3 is CASSQDGNYGYTF. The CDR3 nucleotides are TGCGCCAGCAGCCAAGACGGAAACTATGGCTACACCTTC.

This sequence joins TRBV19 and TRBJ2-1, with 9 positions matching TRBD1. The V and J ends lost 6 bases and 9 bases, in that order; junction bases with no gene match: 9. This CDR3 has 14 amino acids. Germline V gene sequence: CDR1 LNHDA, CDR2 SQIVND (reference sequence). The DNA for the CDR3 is TGTGCCAGTAGGCTGAGGGACAGGGCCGGTGAGCAGTTCTTC. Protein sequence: CASRLRDRAGEQFF. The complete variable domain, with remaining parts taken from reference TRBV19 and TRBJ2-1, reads DGGITQSPKYLFRKEGQNVTLSCEQNLNHDAMYWYRQDPGQGLRLIYYSQIVNDFQKGDIAEGYSVSREKKESFPLTVTSAQKNPTAFYLCASRLRDRAGEQFFGPGTRLTVL.

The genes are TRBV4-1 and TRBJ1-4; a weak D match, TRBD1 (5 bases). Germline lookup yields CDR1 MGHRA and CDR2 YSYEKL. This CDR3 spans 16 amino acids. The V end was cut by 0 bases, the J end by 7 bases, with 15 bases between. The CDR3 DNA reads TGCGCCAGCAGCCAAGATTCCCAAGGGGTCGGTGAAAAACTGTTTTTT. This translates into CASSQDSQGVGEKLFF.

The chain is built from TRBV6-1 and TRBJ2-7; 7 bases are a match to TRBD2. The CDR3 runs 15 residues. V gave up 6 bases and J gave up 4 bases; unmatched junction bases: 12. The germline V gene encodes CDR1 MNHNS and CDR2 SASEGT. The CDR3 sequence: CASRKIYSGVYEQYF. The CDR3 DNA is TGTGCCAGCAGGAAGATATACAGCGGGGTGTACGAGCAGTACTTC.

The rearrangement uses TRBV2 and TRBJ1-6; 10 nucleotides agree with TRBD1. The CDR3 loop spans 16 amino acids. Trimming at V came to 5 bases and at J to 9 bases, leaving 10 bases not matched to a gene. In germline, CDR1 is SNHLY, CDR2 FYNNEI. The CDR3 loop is CASSSNGQGVSSPLHF. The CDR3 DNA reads TGTGCCAGCAGTTCGAACGGACAGGGGGTTAGTTCACCCCTCCACTTT.

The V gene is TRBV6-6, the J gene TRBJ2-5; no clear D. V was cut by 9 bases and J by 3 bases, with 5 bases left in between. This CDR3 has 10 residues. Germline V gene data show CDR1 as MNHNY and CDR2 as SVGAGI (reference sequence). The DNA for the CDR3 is TGTGCCAGTAAGAAAGAGACCCAGTACTTC. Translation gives CASKKETQYF.

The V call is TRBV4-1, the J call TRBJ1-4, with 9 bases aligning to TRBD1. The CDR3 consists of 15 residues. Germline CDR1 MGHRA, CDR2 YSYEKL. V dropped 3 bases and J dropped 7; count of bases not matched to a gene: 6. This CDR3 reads CASSQAGTGPEKLFF. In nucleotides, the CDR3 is TGCGCCAGCAGCCAGGCCGGGACAGGGCCTGAAAAACTGTTTTTT.